The present T cell receptor beta chain was sequenced within a study of blood T cell repertoires in COVID-19. Study-level background: PBMCs, B-cell-depleted T cells, or T cells provided the cDNA or gDNA that made up the material.

The authors' processing: Nucleated cell counts were estimated from reference gene primer amplification. Sequenced by immunoSEQ multiplex PCR; TCRdb stores in-frame clones only, minus some. V, J and clone size were drawn from that table, and D and trimming were deduced from the DNA. The sample holds approximately 22,000 clones, 75% to 95% seen once. The germline gives CDR1 SGHKS, CDR2 YYEKEE (reference sequence). The J segment lost 0 bases and the V segment lost 1 base, leaving 12 bases of the junction unmatched. The CDR3 length is 19 residues. The chain employs TRBV5-5 and TRBJ2-5, with TRBD2 matching 10 bases. The specimen sequenced was peripheral blood. The sequence derives from a man between 70 and 80 years old with active COVID-19. The CDR3: CASSLIKASGGRYQETQYF. CDR3 DNA sequence: TGTGCCAGCAGCTTGATCAAGGCTAGCGGGGGCCGTTACCAAGAGACCCAGTACTTC.